These 3 T cell receptor beta chains share one sample of origin, sequenced in a study of cytomegalovirus exposure and HLA in healthy donors. Measured with immunoSEQ multiplex PCR; TCRdb has only the in-frame clones, and not every one. The table records 65,000 to 85,000 clones, roughly 94% of them present only once. Sequencing was carried out using PBMCs. Receptor source: a woman younger than 30 in good health and CMV-seronegative.

This chain uses TRBV5-1 with TRBJ2-2; D possibly corresponds to TRBD1 (6 bases). The CDR3 consists of 15 residues. Per germline, CDR1 SGHRS and CDR2 YFSETQ. V was cut by 6 bases and J by 1 base, with 13 bases left in between. CDR3 in amino acids: CASTKGGQNTGELFF. The CDR3, as DNA: TGCGCCAGCACCAAAGGGGGACAGAACACCGGGGAGCTGTTTTTT.

V usage is TRBV6-4 and J usage is TRBJ2-1; no definite D call. The CDR3 extends over 14 amino acids. V lost 5 bases to trimming and J lost 3 bases, with 11 bases between them. Germline loops: CDR1 MRHNA, CDR2 SNTAGT. DNA for the CDR3: TGTGCCAGCAGTAAGGATGCGGACTACAATGAGCAGTTCTTC. It yields the protein CASSKDADYNEQFF.

The rearrangement uses TRBV5-1 and TRBJ2-1, with D possibly matching TRBD2 (6 bases). The V gene lost 3 bases and the J gene lost 1 base, with 17 bases spanning the gap. The CDR3 runs 17 residues. Germline V lookup: CDR1 SGHRS, CDR2 YFSETQ. DNA for the CDR3: TGCGCCAGCAGCTCGAACGGACTATCCCTTTCCTACAATGAGCAGTTCTTC. Its translation is CASSSNGLSLSYNEQFF.